Listed below are T cell receptor beta chains from one sample, sequenced in a study of cytomegalovirus exposure and HLA in healthy donors. The data were produced by immunoSEQ multiplex PCR, yet TCRdb's version contains in-frame clones alone and is incomplete. With fewer than 45,000 clones in the sample, the ten largest clones hold approximately 10%. Material: PBMCs. All receptors come from a man aged 40-49 years in good health and CMV-seropositive. Each CDR3 is given with its conserved first and last residue. A D gene is named only where the DNA matches it firmly.

TRBV6-1	TRBD1	TRBJ2-1	TGTGCCAGCAGTAACGAGGACAGGGCGGATGAGCAGTTCTTC	CASSNEDRADEQFF
TRBV6-6	TRBD2	TRBJ2-3	TGTGCCAGCACCAAAAATCGGGGGGAGGGCACAGATACGCAGTATTTT	CASTKNRGEGTDTQYF
TRBV9	.	TRBJ2-3	TGTGCCAGCAGCCACCTCTGGGGGGGCCAAGATACGCAGTATTTT	CASSHLWGGQDTQYF
TRBV2	TRBD1	TRBJ1-5	TGTGCCAGCAGTGCCGGGACAGGGGGCAATCAGCCCCAGCATTTT	CASSAGTGGNQPQHF
TRBV7-9	TRBD2	TRBJ2-5	TGTGCCAGCAGCCCCGGACTAGCGGGGTTCAGTAGGGGGCAAGAGACCCAGTACTTC	CASSPGLAGFSRGQETQYF
TRBV11-3	TRBD2	TRBJ2-1	TGTGCCAGCAGCCCGCGGGGGTACAATGAGCAGTTCTTC	CASSPRGYNEQFF
TRBV4-2	.	TRBJ1-1	TGTGCCAGCAGCCAAGAGGATGGGAGGGCTTTCTTT	CASSQEDGRAFF
TRBV6-1	TRBD1	TRBJ1-5	TGTGCCAGCAGTGAAACAGGGGCCAGGCAGCCCCAGCATTTT	CASSETGARQPQHF
TRBV10-3	.	TRBJ1-1	TGTGCCATCAGTGGACGGGGATCCGGGAACACTGAAGCTTTCTTT	CAISGRGSGNTEAFF
TRBV10-1	.	TRBJ1-3	TGCGCCAGCAGTTCCGGGACATATGGAAACACCATATATTTT	CASSSGTYGNTIYF
TRBV11-2	TRBD1	TRBJ2-7	TGTGCCAGCAGCCAGGACAGGGCCTACTACGAGCAGTACTTC	CASSQDRAYYEQYF
TRBV30	.	TRBJ2-7	TGTGCCTGGAGTGTCACAGGTGACGGGCAGTACTTC	CAWSVTGDGQYF
TRBV12-5	TRBD2	TRBJ2-7	TGTGCTAGTGGTTTAATAGCGGGTCCCTCCTACGAGCAGTACTTC	CASGLIAGPSYEQYF
TRBV11-3	.	TRBJ2-7	TGTGCCAGCAGCACGATGCGGCAATCCTACGAGCAGTACTTC	CASSTMRQSYEQYF
TRBV7-9	TRBD1	TRBJ1-3	TGTGCCAGCAGCTCGACAGGGTTTGGGTCTGGAAACACCATATATTTT	CASSSTGFGSGNTIYF
TRBV5-5	.	TRBJ1-1	TGTGCCAGCAGCCCCGGACAGTGGAGCACTGAAGCTTTCTTT	CASSPGQWSTEAFF
TRBV27	TRBD2	TRBJ2-7	TGTGCCAGCACTGCGGGAGTGCTTGGCGAGCAGTACTTC	CASTAGVLGEQYF
TRBV5-5	TRBD1	TRBJ1-2	TGTGCCAGCAGCTTCCTGACAGGGGATGGCTACACCTTC	CASSFLTGDGYTF
TRBV19	TRBD1	TRBJ2-7	TGTGCCAGTAGCCCGGGACAGGCATACGAGCAGTACTTC	CASSPGQAYEQYF
TRBV19	TRBD1	TRBJ2-7	TGTGCCAGTAGTAGGACAGGGGAACCCTACGAGCAGTACTTC	CASSRTGEPYEQYF
TRBV10-1	.	TRBJ2-2	TGCGCCAGCAGGGTCACCAGGGGGGCCGGGGAGCTGTTTTTT	CASRVTRGAGELFF
TRBV29-1	.	TRBJ1-3	TGCAGCGTTGAGTTCTTTGACAGGACTGGAAACACCATATATTTT	CSVEFFDRTGNTIYF
TRBV20-1	.	TRBJ2-7	TGCAGTGCTGTAAAATCGACAGAGCAGTACTTC	CSAVKSTEQYF
TRBV11-2	TRBD2	TRBJ2-1	TGTGCCAGCAGCTTAGGGCTAGCGGGAGCCGCCTACAATGAGCAGTTCTTC	CASSLGLAGAAYNEQFF
TRBV4-2	TRBD1	TRBJ2-3	TGTGCCAGCAGCCAAGAAGTATCGGGGACAGGGGTAGATACGCAGTATTTT	CASSQEVSGTGVDTQYF
TRBV28	TRBD1	TRBJ2-7	TGTGCCAGCAGTCGAAGACAGGGACGTGGGTACGAGCAGTACTTC	CASSRRQGRGYEQYF
TRBV19	.	TRBJ2-1	TGTGCCAGTAGTATTGCTAGCCCCCGGAATGAGCAGTTCTTC	CASSIASPRNEQFF
TRBV13	TRBD1	TRBJ1-1	TGTGCCAGCAGCTTAGAGGGGGCGCGTGGAACTGAAGCTTTCTTT	CASSLEGARGTEAFF
TRBV18	.	TRBJ1-5	TGTGCCAGCTCAGTCAACAGTTACCAGCCCCAGCATTTT	CASSVNSYQPQHF
TRBV18	.	TRBJ2-1	TGTGCCAGCTCACCAACGGACAGCAACAATGAGCAGTTCTTC	CASSPTDSNNEQFF